This record looks at one TCR beta chain sequence and its context. This specimen belongs to a study of T cell responses to AZD1222 COVID-19 vaccine. The junction had 13 bases not matched to a gene; V was cut back by 0 bases and J by 8 bases. Germline V gene data show CDR1 as LNHNV and CDR2 as YYDKDF (reference sequence). CDR3 length: 17 residues. Produced via immunoSEQ multiplex PCR; TCRdb's table is partial and in-frame only. This sample has around 190,000 clones, with almost 95% found just once. The sequence came from an adult in good health. This sample comprised peripheral blood, obtained on day 0 of AZD1222 vaccination. The chain joins TRBV15 to TRBJ2-1; TRBD1 agrees at 7 bases. CDR3 region: CATSREPTGQFVDEQFF. In nucleotides, the CDR3 is TGTGCCACCAGCAGAGAACCCACGGGACAGTTTGTCGATGAGCAGTTCTTC.